The clone carrying this TCR beta chain came up once. Its target is unknown. CDR1 and CDR2 (germline): SEHNR, FQNEAQ (reference sequence). The CDR3 is 15 residues long. The V segment lost 4 bases and the J segment 3 bases; nucleotides outside the gene matches: 4. PCR amplification relied on 60 Vbeta primers (plus 13 Jbeta primers). Using immunoSEQ multiplex PCR, the repertoire was profiled, and TCRdb retains in-frame clones only, with some absent. The repertoire has about 140,000 clones, around 70% of them found once; the top ten carry 2.1%. This sample stems from a study of cytomegalovirus exposure and HLA in healthy donors. Findings and limits, study-wide: At a 0.05 false discovery rate, a later analysis found 15,000 to 20,000 TCR beta sequences to be associated with HLA alleles. Cytomegalovirus-associated status was assigned to some 180 TCR beta chains. Being productive about 87% or about 30% of the time was typical of most TCR beta V segments in an earlier analysis. In a later analysis, an Asian-associated ancestry cluster reportedly showed fewer N-insertions than the approximately 660-donor mean.

This TCR came from a middle-aged man in good health and CMV-seronegative. The rearrangement uses TRBV7-9 and TRBJ1-5, with TRBD1 matching over 9 bases. The sequenced material came from PBMCs. The CDR3 spells CASSSRDRDNQPQHF. CDR3 DNA: TGTGCCAGCAGCTCCCGGGACAGGGACAATCAGCCCCAGCATTTT.